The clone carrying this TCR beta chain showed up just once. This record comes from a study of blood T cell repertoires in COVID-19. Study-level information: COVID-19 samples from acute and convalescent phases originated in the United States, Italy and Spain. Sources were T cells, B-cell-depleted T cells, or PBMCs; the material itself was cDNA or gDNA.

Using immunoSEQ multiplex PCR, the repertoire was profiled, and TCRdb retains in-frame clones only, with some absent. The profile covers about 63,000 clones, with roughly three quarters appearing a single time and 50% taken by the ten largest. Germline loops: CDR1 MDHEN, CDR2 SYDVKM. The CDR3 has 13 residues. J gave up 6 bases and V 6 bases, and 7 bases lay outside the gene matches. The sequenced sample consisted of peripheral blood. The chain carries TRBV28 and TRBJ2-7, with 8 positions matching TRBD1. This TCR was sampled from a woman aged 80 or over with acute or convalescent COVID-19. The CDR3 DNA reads TGTGCCAGCAGACTACAGGGGGACGGCGAGCAGTACTTC. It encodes CASRLQGDGEQYF.